This T cell receptor beta chain was retrieved from a study of CD8 T cells in ankylosing spondylitis (dated by TCRdb to the late 2010s). About the study as a whole: The study set out to find disease-linked TCR variants by profiling T cell receptor beta repertoires in ankylosing spondylitis patients and healthy donors. The full study cohort comprised 25 ankylosing spondylitis patients and about a hundred healthy donors. Peripheral blood samples were taken, and synovial fluid was additionally collected from ankylosing spondylitis patients.

The sequencing machine was an Illumina HiSeq 2500. TCR beta libraries were prepared by quantitative 5'-RACE with molecular barcodes. In the original analysis: A new computational method based on a probabilistic model of VDJ rearrangement was used to identify disease-linked TCR variants. TCRdb cleaned the public reads at Q25 with fastp, built clones with MiXCR and kept in-frame beta chains. Rows merge per CDR3 protein into single entries with the most common DNA and genes. The V and J calls come from TCRdb's annotation, not from the publication. Across this sample there are fewer than 500,000 distinct CDR3 sequences, with about 22% seen only once. The top ten clones comprise around 17% of the sample. Points the paper makes about the study in general: A TCR beta motif of fewer than 10 highly homologous amino acid variants appeared characteristic of blood from ankylosing spondylitis patients. Significant enrichment of the disease-linked clones was reported in matched synovial fluid samples from ankylosing spondylitis patients. Some of the motif variants had been reported before in the synovial fluid and blood of reactive arthritis patients, a finding that suggests common disease-initiation mechanisms. In peripheral blood, the disease-linked clones were found at relatively low frequencies and had a CD8+ phenotype.

On this clonotype itself: No antigen is known for it. Per-nucleotide qualities are absent, and no much larger clonotype sits a single base away.

The CDR3, from cysteine to phenylalanine, totals 16 residues. The CDR3 DNA has 48 bases and is translated from base 1. V trim: 2 bases; J trim: 3 bases; unmatched bases: 4. The germline V gene encodes CDR1 MGHRA and CDR2 YSYEKL. The specimen was blood, either unsorted or a sorted T cell fraction (not recorded which). This TCR was sampled from a male donor with ankylosing spondylitis. The rearranged chain carries TRBV4-1 and TRBJ2-1, and TRBD2 aligns with 10 junction nucleotides. The DNA reads TGCGCCAGCAGCCAATCCCCTAGCGGGAGCTACAATGAGCAGTTCTTC. Its product reads: CASSQSPSGSYNEQFF.